This T cell receptor (beta chain) was sequenced during a study of molecular identifiers for immune sequencing clone quantification. TCRdb used MiXCR to reprocess the PCR reads, holding one entry per CDR3 protein. The sample has 490,000 or so distinct CDR3 sequences, about 21% seen once. This clonotype was seen ten or more times. Antigen specificity is unknown. Broader study findings: Clonotypes surpassing 20 RNA copies contained over 99% of effector molecules, versus under 1% in naive cells.

Libraries for naive CD8 T cells, which were made from approximately 22,000 to 940,000 sorted cells, drew on 10%, 30% or 50% of the RNA. The V gene lost 4 bases and the J gene lost 3 bases, with 18 bases spanning the gap. The CDR3 has 16 amino acids. The germline V gene encodes CDR1 MNHEY and CDR2 SVGEGT. The chain is built from TRBV6-2 or TRBV6-3 and TRBJ1-2; D possibly corresponds to TRBD1 (6 bases). The receptor's source is a human donor in good health. Some libraries in this study had Jurkat cell RNA spiked in. Material: naive CD8+ T cells from blood, with Jurkat cell RNA spiked in. Subset here: FACS-sorted CD8+CD4-CCR7+CD45RA+ naive T cells. CDR3 sequence: CASSLSRDKGDYGYTF. CDR3 coding DNA: TGTGCCAGCAGTTTAAGCCGGGACAAGGGCGACTATGGCTACACCTTC.